The rows below give T cell receptor beta chains drawn from one sample of a study of control samples from healthy donors and cancer patients. Data came from immunoSEQ multiplex PCR; TCRdb stores just in-frame clones and leaves some out. The sample yields some 130,000 clones, approximately 94% seen once. The specimen was blood. Receptors were obtained from a man aged 25-45 years in good health. Each CDR3 is given with its conserved first and last residue. The D gene is left open where the match is weak. Some rows mark clone size as missing; the rest say once, few, many or name a class of expanded clone.

CDR3aa: CASSEQGNNSPLHF; CDR3nt: TGCGCCAGCAGCGAACAGGGGAATAATTCACCCCTCCACTTT; j_gene: TRBJ1-6; v_gene: TRBV5-1; d_gene: TRBD1; abundance: -
CDR3aa: CASSVASYTEAFF; CDR3nt: TGTGCCAGCAGCGTAGCAAGCTATACTGAAGCTTTCTTT; j_gene: TRBJ1-1; v_gene: TRBV9; d_gene: -; abundance: -
CDR3aa: CASSHAGGAYNEQFF; CDR3nt: TGTGCCAGCAGCCATGCCGGGGGGGCCTACAATGAGCAGTTCTTC; j_gene: TRBJ2-1; v_gene: TRBV4-2; d_gene: TRBD2; abundance: -
CDR3aa: CASSLPQRGNTEAFF; CDR3nt: TGTGCCAGCAGCTTGCCCCAGAGGGGTAACACTGAAGCTTTCTTT; j_gene: TRBJ1-1; v_gene: TRBV7-9; d_gene: -; abundance: once
CDR3aa: CASSRQHMNTEAFF; CDR3nt: TGTGCCAGCAGCCGACAGCACATGAACACTGAAGCTTTCTTT; j_gene: TRBJ1-1; v_gene: TRBV14; d_gene: -; abundance: -
CDR3aa: CASSLVSGHEAYNEQFF; CDR3nt: TGTGCCAGCAGCTTAGTTTCGGGTCACGAAGCCTACAATGAGCAGTTCTTC; j_gene: TRBJ2-1; v_gene: TRBV7-2; d_gene: -; abundance: once
CDR3aa: CASTLFGDKGNTIYF; CDR3nt: TGTGCCAGCACCCTCTTCGGTGACAAAGGAAACACCATATATTTT; j_gene: TRBJ1-3; v_gene: TRBV7-9; d_gene: -; abundance: once
CDR3aa: CASSQDPRVVGEQYF; CDR3nt: TGCGCCAGCAGCCAAGATCCCAGGGTTGTGGGCGAGCAGTACTTC; j_gene: TRBJ2-7; v_gene: TRBV4-3; d_gene: -; abundance: -
CDR3aa: CASSYSAGPPGGYTF; CDR3nt: TGTGCCAGCAGTTACTCAGCAGGGCCCCCGGGCGGCTACACCTTC; j_gene: TRBJ1-2; v_gene: TRBV6-5; d_gene: -; abundance: -
CDR3aa: CASSATGGRGEKLFF; CDR3nt: TGTGCCAGCAGCGCTACAGGGGGCCGGGGGGAAAAACTGTTTTTT; j_gene: TRBJ1-4; v_gene: TRBV25-1; d_gene: TRBD1; abundance: -
CDR3aa: CASSKEEYTASAKNIQYF; CDR3nt: TGTGCCAGCAGCAAAGAGGAGTACACAGCATCGGCCAAAAACATTCAGTACTTC; j_gene: TRBJ2-4; v_gene: TRBV21-1; d_gene: -; abundance: -
CDR3aa: CASSYSKGAQYEQYF; CDR3nt: TGTGCCAGCAGTTACTCGAAGGGGGCGCAGTACGAGCAGTACTTC; j_gene: TRBJ2-7; v_gene: TRBV6-5; d_gene: TRBD1; abundance: -
CDR3aa: CASSYGGKGTEAFF; CDR3nt: TGTGCCAGCAGTTACGGGGGGAAGGGAACTGAAGCTTTCTTT; j_gene: TRBJ1-1; v_gene: TRBV6-5; d_gene: -; abundance: -
CDR3aa: CASSLVAGGNTEAFF; CDR3nt: TGCGCCAGCAGCTTGGTGGCAGGGGGCAACACTGAAGCTTTCTTT; j_gene: TRBJ1-1; v_gene: TRBV5-1; d_gene: TRBD1; abundance: once
CDR3aa: CASSAPGQGAEEQYF; CDR3nt: TGTGCCAGCAGCGCCCCGGGACAGGGGGCGGAAGAGCAGTACTTC; j_gene: TRBJ2-7; v_gene: TRBV7-9; d_gene: TRBD1; abundance: -
CDR3aa: CASSLGWGGDNTDTQYF; CDR3nt: TGTGCCAGCAGCTTAGGTTGGGGGGGGGACAACACAGATACGCAGTATTTT; j_gene: TRBJ2-3; v_gene: TRBV11-2; d_gene: -; abundance: -
CDR3aa: CASSPWQGSALHF; CDR3nt: TGTGCCAGCAGCCCGTGGCAAGGGTCTGCCCTCCACTTT; j_gene: TRBJ1-6; v_gene: TRBV14; d_gene: -; abundance: -
CDR3aa: CASSSTPGGNQPQHF; CDR3nt: TGTGCCAGCAGTTCCACCCCAGGGGGAAATCAGCCCCAGCATTTT; j_gene: TRBJ1-5; v_gene: TRBV6-5; d_gene: TRBD1; abundance: -
CDR3aa: CASSPDSSTDTQYF; CDR3nt: TGTGCCAGCAGCCCCGACTCGAGCACAGATACGCAGTATTTT; j_gene: TRBJ2-3; v_gene: TRBV11-2; d_gene: -; abundance: -
CDR3aa: CASRYPGLAGGGETQYF; CDR3nt: TGTGCCAGCAGATACCCGGGACTAGCGGGGGGCGGAGAGACCCAGTACTTC; j_gene: TRBJ2-5; v_gene: TRBV6-2/TRBV6-3; d_gene: TRBD2; abundance: -
CDR3aa: CASSPDFTWDSYTGELFF; CDR3nt: TGCGCCAGCAGCCCCGATTTCACCTGGGACAGCTACACCGGGGAGCTGTTTTTT; j_gene: TRBJ2-2; v_gene: TRBV4-3; d_gene: TRBD1; abundance: -
CDR3aa: CASSFGAYEQYF; CDR3nt: TGTGCCAGCAGCTTCGGGGCCTACGAGCAGTACTTC; j_gene: TRBJ2-7; v_gene: TRBV5-6; d_gene: -; abundance: -
CDR3aa: CASSLTGTDTQYF; CDR3nt: TGTGCCAGCAGCTTGACGGGGACAGATACGCAGTATTTT; j_gene: TRBJ2-3; v_gene: TRBV11-3; d_gene: -; abundance: -
CDR3aa: CASSYSRGAGEQFF; CDR3nt: TGTGCCAGCAGTTACTCGAGAGGGGCAGGAGAGCAGTTCTTC; j_gene: TRBJ2-1; v_gene: TRBV6-5; d_gene: -; abundance: -
CDR3aa: CASSFVTGDNEQFF; CDR3nt: TGTGCCAGCAGCTTCGTTACAGGGGACAATGAGCAGTTCTTC; j_gene: TRBJ2-1; v_gene: TRBV11-3; d_gene: TRBD1; abundance: -
CDR3aa: CSVGLAEQFF; CDR3nt: TGCAGCGTTGGGCTAGCCGAGCAGTTCTTC; j_gene: TRBJ2-1; v_gene: TRBV29-1; d_gene: -; abundance: -
CDR3aa: CASSLGFNQPQHF; CDR3nt: TGTGCCAGCAGCTTGGGTTTCAATCAGCCCCAGCATTTT; j_gene: TRBJ1-5; v_gene: TRBV5-4; d_gene: -; abundance: -
CDR3aa: CASRPDRGHPSSTDTQYF; CDR3nt: TGTGCCAGCAGGCCGGACAGGGGGCACCCCTCTAGCACAGATACGCAGTATTTT; j_gene: TRBJ2-3; v_gene: TRBV7-3; d_gene: TRBD1; abundance: -
CDR3aa: CASSPVATGGTEAFF; CDR3nt: TGTGCCAGCTCACCAGTAGCGACAGGGGGCACTGAAGCTTTCTTT; j_gene: TRBJ1-1; v_gene: TRBV18; d_gene: TRBD1; abundance: -
CDR3aa: CSVPRLLSTTNEQFF; CDR3nt: TGCAGCGTCCCCCGCCTTTTGAGTACGACCAATGAGCAGTTCTTC; j_gene: TRBJ2-1; v_gene: TRBV29-1; d_gene: -; abundance: once
CDR3aa: CATHKHRATGELFF; CDR3nt: TGTGCCACCCATAAACACAGGGCAACCGGGGAGCTGTTTTTT; j_gene: TRBJ2-2; v_gene: TRBV15; d_gene: -; abundance: -
CDR3aa: CASSLGGAYYEQYF; CDR3nt: TGTGCCAGCAGCTTAGGGGGGGCCTACTACGAGCAGTACTTC; j_gene: TRBJ2-7; v_gene: TRBV7-9; d_gene: -; abundance: -
CDR3aa: CASSSTGGTGELFF; CDR3nt: TGTGCCAGCAGCTCCACAGGGGGGACCGGGGAGCTGTTTTTT; j_gene: TRBJ2-2; v_gene: TRBV7-9; d_gene: TRBD1; abundance: -
CDR3aa: CASMGVLEETQYF; CDR3nt: TGTGCCAGCATGGGGGTGCTAGAAGAGACCCAGTACTTC; j_gene: TRBJ2-5; v_gene: TRBV28; d_gene: -; abundance: few
CDR3aa: CASSPLGAGPSTDTQYF; CDR3nt: TGTGCCAGCAGTCCCCTTGGAGCGGGCCCTAGCACAGATACGCAGTATTTT; j_gene: TRBJ2-3; v_gene: TRBV4-2; d_gene: -; abundance: -
CDR3aa: CASSLMRGRWNEQYF; CDR3nt: TGTGCCAGCAGTTTAATGCGGGGGCGCTGGAACGAGCAGTACTTC; j_gene: TRBJ2-7; v_gene: TRBV27; d_gene: -; abundance: -
CDR3aa: CASSPGETLKNYGYTF; CDR3nt: TGTGCCAGCTCTCCCGGGGAGACATTAAAGAACTATGGCTACACCTTC; j_gene: TRBJ1-2; v_gene: TRBV7-9; d_gene: -; abundance: -
CDR3aa: CASSFVGGTEAFF; CDR3nt: TGCGCCAGCAGTTTCGTAGGGGGGACTGAAGCTTTCTTT; j_gene: TRBJ1-1; v_gene: TRBV5-1; d_gene: -; abundance: -
CDR3aa: CASSLPSTDTQYF; CDR3nt: TGTGCCAGCAGCTTACCTAGCACAGATACGCAGTATTTT; j_gene: TRBJ2-3; v_gene: TRBV7-9; d_gene: -; abundance: once
CDR3aa: CASSLVQGRGETQYF; CDR3nt: TGTGCCAGCAGCTTAGTGCAGGGGAGAGGGGAGACCCAGTACTTC; j_gene: TRBJ2-5; v_gene: TRBV11-2; d_gene: -; abundance: -
CDR3aa: CASSYLGTTSRAPLRTDTQYF; CDR3nt: TGTGCCAGCAGTTATCTTGGGACAACCTCACGGGCCCCTTTACGCACAGATACGCAGTATTTT; j_gene: TRBJ2-3; v_gene: TRBV6-2/TRBV6-3; d_gene: -; abundance: -
CDR3aa: CASSQMINPGQGSGYTF; CDR3nt: TGTGCCAGCAGCCAAATGATTAATCCGGGACAGGGAAGCGGCTACACCTTC; j_gene: TRBJ1-2; v_gene: TRBV14; d_gene: TRBD1; abundance: -
CDR3aa: CASSHPSWGRGLYEQYF; CDR3nt: TGTGCCAGCAGCCACCCTTCGTGGGGGCGCGGGCTCTACGAGCAGTACTTC; j_gene: TRBJ2-7; v_gene: TRBV3-1/TRBV3-2; d_gene: -; abundance: -
CDR3aa: CASSQDGGAGELFF; CDR3nt: TGCGCCAGCAGCCAAGACGGTGGGGCCGGGGAGCTGTTTTTT; j_gene: TRBJ2-2; v_gene: TRBV4-3; d_gene: -; abundance: once
CDR3aa: CASSLIGANYGYTF; CDR3nt: TGTGCCAGCAGCTTAATAGGGGCCAACTATGGCTACACCTTC; j_gene: TRBJ1-2; v_gene: TRBV7-2; d_gene: -; abundance: -
CDR3aa: CASSLSGTDTQYF; CDR3nt: TGTGCCAGCAGTTTGAGTGGCACAGATACGCAGTATTTT; j_gene: TRBJ2-3; v_gene: TRBV12-3/TRBV12-4; d_gene: -; abundance: -
CDR3aa: CASSYWQGGYEQYF; CDR3nt: TGTGCCAGCAGTTACTGGCAGGGAGGCTACGAGCAGTACTTC; j_gene: TRBJ2-7; v_gene: TRBV6-5; d_gene: -; abundance: -
CDR3aa: CASSLGPHWTGSYEQYF; CDR3nt: TGTGCCAGCAGCTTAGGTCCCCACTGGACAGGGTCGTACGAGCAGTACTTC; j_gene: TRBJ2-7; v_gene: TRBV7-6; d_gene: TRBD1; abundance: -
CDR3aa: CASSQGPEGYTF; CDR3nt: TGTGCCAGCAGCCAGGGGCCTGAGGGCTACACCTTC; j_gene: TRBJ1-2; v_gene: TRBV4-2; d_gene: -; abundance: -
CDR3aa: CASSQVGTGANGYTF; CDR3nt: TGTGCCAGCAGCCAAGTTGGAACAGGGGCGAACGGCTACACCTTC; j_gene: TRBJ1-2; v_gene: TRBV14; d_gene: TRBD1; abundance: -
CDR3aa: CASTTGAGEKLFF; CDR3nt: TGTGCCAGCACGACAGGGGCGGGTGAAAAACTGTTTTTT; j_gene: TRBJ1-4; v_gene: TRBV6-4; d_gene: TRBD1; abundance: -
CDR3aa: CASSGALGDGYTF; CDR3nt: TGTGCCAGCAGCGGGGCCCTTGGCGATGGCTACACCTTC; j_gene: TRBJ1-2; v_gene: TRBV7-9; d_gene: -; abundance: -
CDR3aa: CASSRLASSTDTQYF; CDR3nt: TGTGCCAGCAGCAGACTAGCGAGTAGCACAGATACGCAGTATTTT; j_gene: TRBJ2-3; v_gene: TRBV6-5; d_gene: TRBD2; abundance: -
CDR3aa: CASSPDREKSPLHF; CDR3nt: TGTGCCAGCAGCCCGGACAGGGAGAAGTCACCCCTCCACTTT; j_gene: TRBJ1-6; v_gene: TRBV7-3; d_gene: TRBD1; abundance: -
CDR3aa: CVSSKVAHRNQPQHF; CDR3nt: TGTGTCAGCAGCAAAGTTGCGCACCGCAATCAGCCCCAGCATTTT; j_gene: TRBJ1-5; v_gene: TRBV21-1; d_gene: -; abundance: -
CDR3aa: CASSAEGTVESNTEAFF; CDR3nt: TGTGCCAGCAGCGCTGAAGGGACAGTAGAATCGAACACTGAAGCTTTCTTT; j_gene: TRBJ1-1; v_gene: TRBV9; d_gene: TRBD1; abundance: -
CDR3aa: CASSQTGMRGQPQHF; CDR3nt: TGTGCCAGCAGTCAAACGGGGATGAGGGGTCAGCCCCAGCATTTT; j_gene: TRBJ1-5; v_gene: TRBV28; d_gene: -; abundance: once
CDR3aa: CATSDSKTGGAETQYF; CDR3nt: TGTGCCACCAGTGATAGTAAGACAGGGGGCGCGGAGACCCAGTACTTC; j_gene: TRBJ2-5; v_gene: TRBV24-1; d_gene: TRBD1; abundance: -
CDR3aa: CASSPGAFTEAFF; CDR3nt: TGTGCCAGTAGTCCAGGGGCGTTCACTGAAGCTTTCTTT; j_gene: TRBJ1-1; v_gene: TRBV19; d_gene: -; abundance: -
CDR3aa: CASSPFASGSSGANVLTF; CDR3nt: TGTGCCAGCTCACCGTTTGCTAGCGGATCCTCTGGGGCCAACGTCCTGACTTTC; j_gene: TRBJ2-6; v_gene: TRBV18; d_gene: TRBD2; abundance: -